Each of the 29 T cell receptor beta chains below was sequenced from the same sample in a study of blood T cell repertoires in COVID-19. TCRdb's copy holds only in-frame clones and misses some; the assay was immunoSEQ multiplex PCR. The table has around 94,000 clones, around 85% seen once. Material for sequencing was peripheral blood. These receptors were obtained from a man in his fifties or sixties with acute or convalescent COVID-19.

J is TRBJ2-7 and V is TRBV6-5, with 9 positions matching TRBD1. J was trimmed by 2 bases and V by 6 bases; bases with no gene match: 5. From germline, CDR1 is MNHEY and CDR2 SVGAGI. The CDR3 totals 14 residues. The CDR3 loop reads CASRIGQGTYEQYF. DNA for the CDR3: TGTGCCAGCAGAATCGGACAGGGGACCTACGAGCAGTACTTC.

V gene TRBV7-2 combines with J gene TRBJ2-3, with TRBD2 matching 8 bases. This CDR3 region has 17 residues. Looked up from germline, CDR1 is SGHTA and CDR2 is FQGNSA. V lost 0 bases and J lost 0; bases outside the gene matches: 5. The CDR3 DNA reads as TGTGCCAGCAGCTTAGCGCTCACTAGCGGAAGCACAGATACGCAGTATTTT. This codes for CASSLALTSGSTDTQYF.

The V call is TRBV19, the J call TRBJ1-2, with TRBD1 as a possible D gene (5 bases). Germline assignment: CDR1 LNHDA and CDR2 SQIVND (reference sequence). Trimming shortened V by 6 bases and J by 2 bases, and 19 bases separated the two germline ends. The CDR3 is 16 residues long. The CDR3 coding sequence is TGTGCCAGTAGCGCAAAGGCCCGAGACAGAAACTATGGCTACACCTTC. Protein product: CASSAKARDRNYGYTF.

CDR3 protein: CASSQGVGQNTEAFF. The CDR3 DNA reads TGCGCCAGCAGCCAAGGGGTGGGCCAGAACACTGAAGCTTTCTTT. The chain employs TRBV4-3 and TRBJ1-1; D is uncertain. This CDR3 is built from 15 residues. V lost 1 base and J lost 1, with 10 bases in between. Germline CDR1 LGHNA, CDR2 YSLEER.

This rearrangement joins TRBV5-1 to TRBJ2-7; D is unresolved. Between the trimmed V and J ends, which lost 5 bases and 0 bases, there was a span of 12 bases. Germline CDR1 is SGHRS and CDR2 is YFSETQ. The CDR3 is 14 amino acids. The CDR3 DNA follows: TGCGCCAGCAGACCGCAAAGTAGCTCCTACGAGCAGTACTTC. Its translation is CASRPQSSSYEQYF.

The chain couples TRBV19 to TRBJ1-1; D is uncertain. The germline CDR1 and CDR2 sequences are LNHDA and SQIVND (reference sequence). This CDR3 is built from 15 residues. V shed 7 bases and J shed 3 bases, with 18 bases lying between them. DNA for the CDR3: TGTGCCAGTACTCAGCCGGCTCGGCGGGACACTGAAGCTTTCTTT. As protein: CASTQPARRDTEAFF.

The genes are TRBV11-2 and TRBJ1-1; possible D gene TRBD1, 6 bases. This CDR3 has 13 amino acids. Per germline, CDR1 SGHAT and CDR2 FQNNGV. V lost 5 bases and J 8 bases, leaving 15 bases between the germline ends. Here the CDR3 DNA reads TGTGCCAGCAGCATGGGTCAGGGGTTAGAAGCTTTCTTT. This sequence encodes CASSMGQGLEAFF.

The chain couples TRBV7-9 to TRBJ1-5; D is uncertain. CDR1 SEHNR and CDR2 FQNEAQ come from the germline V gene (reference sequence). This CDR3 comprises 17 residues. Trimming shortened V by 3 bases and J by 1 base, and 16 bases separated the two germline ends. CDR3 protein: CASSLTSGGVSNQPQHF. The DNA for the CDR3 is TGTGCCAGCAGCTTGACCTCAGGTGGCGTCAGCAATCAGCCCCAGCATTTT.

This clone was found a few times. The chain joins TRBV5-1 to TRBJ2-2, with 12 bases lining up with TRBD2. The ends lost 6 bases at V and 6 bases at J; junction bases unmatched: 12. Germline V gives CDR1 SGHRS, CDR2 YFSETQ. CDR3 length equals 17 residues. The CDR3 nucleotides read TGCGCCAGCACCATTTCTAGCGGGGGGGCCTCGGCCGGGGAGCTGTTTTTT. Its translation is CASTISSGGASAGELFF. The full variable domain, its missing parts supplied by reference TRBV5-1 and TRBJ2-2, is KAGVTQTPRYLIKTRGQQVTLSCSPISGHRSVSWYQQTPGQGLQFLFEYFSETQRNKGNFPGRFSGRQFSNSRSEMNVSTLELGDSALYLCASTISSGGASAGELFFGEGSRLTVL.

This clone was picked up one time. This chain uses TRBV6-2 or TRBV6-3 with TRBJ1-2, with 9 bases identical to TRBD1. CDR1 and CDR2 from the germline V gene are MNHEY and SVGEGT. CDR3 length equals 17 residues. Trimming cost V 4 bases and J 7 bases; bases outside gene matches: 16. CDR3: CASSSPGQGLGGVGYTF. CDR3 sequence (DNA): TGTGCCAGCAGTTCCCCGGGACAGGGCCTCGGGGGTGTTGGCTACACCTTC.

The chain joins TRBV20-1 to TRBJ2-1; D ambiguous. V lost 3 bases and J 0 bases, leaving 18 bases between the germline ends. Germline CDR1 and CDR2: DFQATT and SNEGSKA (reference sequence). The CDR3 is 17 amino acids. The CDR3, as DNA: TGCAGTGCTAGTACTTTTCGGCTAGGCTTCTCCTACAATGAGCAGTTCTTC. It yields the protein CSASTFRLGFSYNEQFF.

The rearrangement uses TRBV7-2 and TRBJ2-7; 9 nucleotides match TRBD1. Germline assignment: CDR1 SGHTA and CDR2 FQGNSA. The junction had 8 bases not matched to a gene; V was cut back by 5 bases and J by 0 bases. The CDR3 is made up of 16 amino acids. The CDR3 coding sequence is TGTGCCAGCAGCAAGGACAGGGGCGCCAGCTCCTACGAGCAGTACTTC. As protein: CASSKDRGASSYEQYF.

This clone was counted once. The chain combines TRBV6-5 with TRBJ2-3; 8 nucleotides line up with TRBD2. The CDR3 extends over 13 amino acids. V was pared by 10 bases and J by 2 bases, with 5 bases of the junction left unmatched. From germline, CDR1 is MNHEY and CDR2 SVGAGI. The CDR3 bases are TGTGCCACAAGGACTAGCAACACAGATACGCAGTATTTT. This encodes CATRTSNTDTQYF.

This sequence joins TRBV29-1 and TRBJ1-2; 9 nucleotides match TRBD1. V was clipped by 7 bases and J by 4 bases; unmatched bases: 10. Germline CDR1 is SQVTM and CDR2 is ANQGSEA. CDR3 size: 14 residues. In nucleotides, the CDR3 is TGCAGCGCCGGGGACAGGGAGGGCCCCTATGGCTACACCTTC. Its translation: CSAGDREGPYGYTF.

On this clone itself: One end of the junction fails to match germline, which may point to a read error. The chain couples TRBV30 to TRBJ2-7; 10 nucleotides line up with TRBD1. The V gene's germline CDR1 is GTSNPN and CDR2 SVGIG (reference sequence). This CDR3 has 12 residues. The CDR3 DNA is TGTGCCTGGAGCACAGAATCGGGACAGGGGTTTTTC. Encoded protein: CAWSTESGQGFF.

The chain recombines TRBV7-9 with TRBJ1-1; no firm D call. Germline lookup yields CDR1 SEHNR and CDR2 FQNEAQ (reference sequence). This CDR3 contains 14 residues. V was pared by 5 bases and J by 3 bases, with 13 bases between. CDR3 protein: CASSRLEDYTEAFF. Written as DNA, the CDR3 is TGTGCCAGCAGCCGCCTAGAGGATTACACTGAAGCTTTCTTT.

The rearrangement links TRBV10-3 to TRBJ2-1, with 13 bases aligning to TRBD2. Trimming at V came to 3 bases and at J to 7 bases, leaving 3 bases not matched to a gene. CDR3 size: 15 residues. Per the germline V gene, CDR1 is ENHRY and CDR2 is SYGVKD. Written as DNA, the CDR3 is TGTGCCATCAGTGATGGACTAGCGGGAGTAAATGAGCAGTTCTTC. Encoded protein: CAISDGLAGVNEQFF.

This chain uses TRBV9 with TRBJ1-2; D gene uncertain. Trimming took 0 bases from V and 6 from J, leaving 12 bases between them. The CDR3 has 14 residues. CDR1 is SGDLS, CDR2 YYNGEE, per germline. This chain's CDR3 is CASSVDPDLDGYTF. The CDR3 bases are TGTGCCAGCAGCGTAGACCCGGACTTGGATGGCTACACCTTC.

The CDR3 DNA sequence: TGTGCCAGCAGTCCGACCGACAGGGGAGCTTTCTTT. It yields the protein CASSPTDRGAFF. This chain links TRBV6-5 with TRBJ1-1; 8 nucleotides align to TRBD1. CDR3 length equals 12 residues. Germline V gives CDR1 MNHEY, CDR2 SVGAGI. Germline trimming cut 5 bases from V and 10 bases from J; bases unmatched to any gene: 6.

The chain has TRBV2 and TRBJ2-2, with TRBD2 identical over 9 bases. J was trimmed by 4 bases and V by 3 bases; bases with no gene match: 9. Per the germline V gene, CDR1 is SNHLY and CDR2 is FYNNEI. CDR3 size: 17 residues. The CDR3 here is CASSEGLPGLATGELFF. The CDR3 DNA sequence: TGTGCCAGCAGTGAGGGGCTACCGGGACTAGCCACCGGGGAGCTGTTTTTT. The full variable domain, with the rest looked up from reference TRBV2 and TRBJ2-2, is EPEVTQTPSHQVTQMGQEVILRCVPISNHLYFYWYRQILGQKVEFLVSFYNNEISEKSEIFDDQFSVERPDGSNFTLKIRSTKLEDSAMYFCASSEGLPGLATGELFFGEGSRLTVL.

The chain has TRBV5-1 and TRBJ1-1; maybe TRBD1 (5 bases). This CDR3 has 13 residues. In germline, CDR1 is SGHRS, CDR2 YFSETQ. Trimming removed 2 bases from V and 4 bases from J, with 9 bases in between. Here the CDR3 reads CASSFSGPTEAFF. The CDR3 DNA sequence: TGCGCCAGCAGCTTTTCAGGGCCCACTGAAGCTTTCTTT.

J is TRBJ1-1 and V is TRBV19, with D perhaps TRBD1 (5 bases). V dropped 6 bases and J dropped 5 bases, with 19 bases sitting between them. The CDR3 length is 15 residues. The germline V gene encodes CDR1 LNHDA and CDR2 SQIVND (reference sequence). DNA of the CDR3: TGTGCCAGTAGCCCCCTGGGGGGGAGGGGAACTGAAGCTTTCTTT. This translates into CASSPLGGRGTEAFF.

J is TRBJ1-1 and V is TRBV5-6; D might be TRBD1 (5 bases). V lost 2 bases and J lost 4, with 12 bases in between. This CDR3 is built from 14 residues. Per the germline V gene, CDR1 is SGHDT and CDR2 is YYEEEE. The CDR3 DNA is TGTGCCAGCAGCTTTGGGGCCGGGCGCACTGAAGCTTTCTTT. Translated, it gives CASSFGAGRTEAFF.

This clone was recorded a few times. This chain uses TRBV9 with TRBJ1-2; TRBD1 matches at 8 bases. V was pared by 0 bases and J by 7 bases, with 11 bases of the junction left unmatched. Germline V lookup: CDR1 SGDLS, CDR2 YYNGEE. This CDR3 spans 16 amino acids. This CDR3 is CASSVGPPTGVSGYTF. In DNA, the CDR3 is TGTGCCAGCAGCGTAGGGCCCCCGACAGGGGTGAGTGGCTACACCTTC.

The chain combines TRBV7-2 with TRBJ2-1; 10 bases match TRBD1. The CDR3 sequence is 15 residues long. Unmatched junction bases numbered 9, after V lost 7 bases and J lost 6 bases. Germline V gene sequence: CDR1 SGHTA, CDR2 FQGNSA. This CDR3 reads CASTPGTGVGNEQFF. The CDR3 DNA follows: TGTGCCAGCACCCCCGGGACAGGGGTCGGCAATGAGCAGTTCTTC.

This clone is a singleton in its sample. The rearrangement joins TRBV14 to TRBJ2-7, with D perhaps matching TRBD1 (6 bases). The CDR3 covers 14 residues. Deletions cut 2 bases from V and 3 bases from J, with 11 bases between. Germline V gives CDR1 SGHDN, CDR2 FVKESK. CDR3 amino acids: CASSQNRDRYEQYF. In DNA, the CDR3 is TGTGCCAGCAGCCAAAACAGGGATCGCTACGAGCAGTACTTC.

The chain carries TRBV6-6 and TRBJ1-2; 9 bases line up with TRBD1. J was trimmed by 7 bases and V by 6 bases; bases with no gene match: 12. This CDR3 spans 15 amino acids. Germline V CDR1 and CDR2: MNHNY, SVGAGI (reference sequence). The CDR3 sequence is CASSTPGQGSGGYTF. CDR3 in DNA: TGTGCCAGCAGCACTCCGGGACAGGGATCAGGTGGCTACACCTTC.

As DNA, the CDR3 is TGTGCCAGCAGTCCTGGACAGGGAGAGACCCAGTACTTC. It is translated as CASSPGQGETQYF. This chain uses TRBV2 with TRBJ2-5; TRBD1 matches 8 bases. Germline CDR1 SNHLY, CDR2 FYNNEI. This CDR3 has 13 residues. The V segment lost 5 bases and the J segment 4 bases; nucleotides outside the gene matches: 3.

This clone turned up a few times. V usage is TRBV6-2 or TRBV6-3 and J usage is TRBJ1-2, with TRBD1 matching over 9 bases. CDR3 size: 15 residues. The V segment lost 5 bases and the J segment 5 bases; nucleotides outside the gene matches: 9. The germline V gene has CDR1 MNHEY and CDR2 SVGEGT. The CDR3 DNA follows: TGTGCCAGCAGTAGCCCGGGACAGGGTCTTTATGGCTACACCTTC. This encodes CASSSPGQGLYGYTF.